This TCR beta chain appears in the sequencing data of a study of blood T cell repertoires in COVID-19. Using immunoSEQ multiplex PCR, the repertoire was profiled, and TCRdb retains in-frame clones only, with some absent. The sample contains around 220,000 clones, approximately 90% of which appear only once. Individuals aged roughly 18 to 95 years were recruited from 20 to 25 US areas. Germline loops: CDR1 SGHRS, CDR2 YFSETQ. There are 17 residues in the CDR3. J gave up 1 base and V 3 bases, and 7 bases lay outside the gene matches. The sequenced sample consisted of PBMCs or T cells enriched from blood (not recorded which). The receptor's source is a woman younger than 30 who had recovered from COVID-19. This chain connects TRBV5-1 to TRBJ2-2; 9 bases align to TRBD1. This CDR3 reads CASSSSKGQGNTGELFF. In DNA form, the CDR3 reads TGCGCCAGCAGCTCTAGCAAGGGACAGGGGAACACCGGGGAGCTGTTTTTT.